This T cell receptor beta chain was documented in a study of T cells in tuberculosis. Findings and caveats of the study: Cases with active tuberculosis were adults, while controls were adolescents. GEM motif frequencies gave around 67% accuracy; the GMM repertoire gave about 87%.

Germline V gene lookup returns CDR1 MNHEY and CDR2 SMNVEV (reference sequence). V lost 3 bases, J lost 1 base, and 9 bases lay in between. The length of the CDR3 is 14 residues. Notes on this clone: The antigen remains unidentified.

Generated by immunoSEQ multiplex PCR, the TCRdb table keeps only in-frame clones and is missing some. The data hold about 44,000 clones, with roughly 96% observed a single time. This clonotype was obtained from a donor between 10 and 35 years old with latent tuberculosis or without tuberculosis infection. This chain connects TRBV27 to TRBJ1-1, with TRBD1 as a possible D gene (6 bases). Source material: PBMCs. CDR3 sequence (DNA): TGTGCCAGCAGTTTGGGACATACGAACACTGAAGCTTTCTTT. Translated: CASSLGHTNTEAFF.